In this sample, the clone carrying this T cell receptor beta chain turned up once. The record originates from a study of blood T cell repertoires in COVID-19. Assay used: immunoSEQ multiplex PCR; TCRdb lists only in-frame clones, some missing. The sample gives 650,000 to 800,000 clones, more than 80% of which show up once; roughly 0.25% is in the top ten. This receptor was obtained from a woman between 18 and 29 years old with acute or convalescent COVID-19. Material: peripheral blood.

Written as DNA, the CDR3 is TGTGCCACCAGTGATGGACAGGGAAGGGGTGAAAAACTGTTTTTT. It yields the protein CATSDGQGRGEKLFF. The rearrangement links TRBV24-1 to TRBJ1-4; 8 bases align to TRBD1. The CDR3 length is 15 residues. The trim removed 3 bases at V and 7 bases at J, leaving 6 bases unmatched. Germline CDR1 and CDR2: KGHDR and SFDVKD.